This TCR beta chain was profiled in a study of response to subunit inactivated influenza vaccine. Notes on the study in general: Each seasonal influenza vaccination, the authors suggested, recruits few new T cells.

In TCRdb, the RT-PCR reads were re-called with MiXCR into one record per CDR3 protein. The sample lists 650,000 to 800,000 distinct CDR3 sequences, about 15% seen once, with 6% to 8% in the top ten. Worth noting for this clonotype: Its specificity is unknown.

This sequence was found in a man aged 50 to 60 who received an inactivated influenza vaccine. Specimen: PBMCs from blood, collected approximately 15 days before vaccination.

In DNA, the CDR3 is TGCGCCAGCAGCGCAACGGGACAGGGGGCGAATGAGCAGTTCTTC. Translation: CASSATGQGANEQFF. The chain has TRBV5-1 and TRBJ2-1; 12 nucleotides align to TRBD1. The CDR3 extends over 15 amino acids. Germline lookup yields CDR1 SGHRS and CDR2 YFSETQ. V shed 4 bases, J shed 7 bases, and the junction held 6 bases outside the gene matches.